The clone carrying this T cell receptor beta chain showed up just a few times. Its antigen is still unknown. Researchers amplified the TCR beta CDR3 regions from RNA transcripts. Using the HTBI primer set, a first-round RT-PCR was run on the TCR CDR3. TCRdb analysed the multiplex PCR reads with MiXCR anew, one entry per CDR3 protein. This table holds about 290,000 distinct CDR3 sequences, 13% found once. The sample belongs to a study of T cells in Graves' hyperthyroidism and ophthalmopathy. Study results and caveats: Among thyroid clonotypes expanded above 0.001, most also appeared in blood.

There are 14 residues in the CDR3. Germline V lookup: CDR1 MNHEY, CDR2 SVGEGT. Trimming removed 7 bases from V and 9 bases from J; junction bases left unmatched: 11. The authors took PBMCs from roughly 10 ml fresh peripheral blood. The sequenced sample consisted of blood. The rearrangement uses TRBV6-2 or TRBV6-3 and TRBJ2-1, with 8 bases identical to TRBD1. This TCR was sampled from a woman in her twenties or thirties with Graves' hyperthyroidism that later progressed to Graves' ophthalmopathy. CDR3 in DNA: TGTGCCAGCAATCAGGGGGCGGAGTGGGGTGAGCAGTTCTTC. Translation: CASNQGAEWGEQFF.